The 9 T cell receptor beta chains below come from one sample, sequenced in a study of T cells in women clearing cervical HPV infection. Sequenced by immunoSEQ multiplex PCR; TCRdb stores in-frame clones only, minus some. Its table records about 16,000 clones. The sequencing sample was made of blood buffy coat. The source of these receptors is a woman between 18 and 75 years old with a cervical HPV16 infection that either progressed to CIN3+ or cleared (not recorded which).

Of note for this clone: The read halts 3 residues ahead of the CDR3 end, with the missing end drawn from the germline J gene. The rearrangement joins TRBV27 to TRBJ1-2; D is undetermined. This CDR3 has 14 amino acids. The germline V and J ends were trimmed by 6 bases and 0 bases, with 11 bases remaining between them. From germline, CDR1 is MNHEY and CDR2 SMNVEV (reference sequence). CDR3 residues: CASSSSPSNYGYTF. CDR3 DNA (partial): TGTGCCAGCAGCTCTAGTCCCTCTAACTATGGC.

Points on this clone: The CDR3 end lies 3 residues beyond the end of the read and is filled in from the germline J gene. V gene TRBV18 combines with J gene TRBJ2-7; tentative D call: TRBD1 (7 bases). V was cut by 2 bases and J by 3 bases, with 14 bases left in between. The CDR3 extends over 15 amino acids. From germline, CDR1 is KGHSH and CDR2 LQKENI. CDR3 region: CASSPRPGGNYEQYF. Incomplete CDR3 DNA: TGTGCCAGCTCACCAAGGCCAGGGGGGAACTACGAG.

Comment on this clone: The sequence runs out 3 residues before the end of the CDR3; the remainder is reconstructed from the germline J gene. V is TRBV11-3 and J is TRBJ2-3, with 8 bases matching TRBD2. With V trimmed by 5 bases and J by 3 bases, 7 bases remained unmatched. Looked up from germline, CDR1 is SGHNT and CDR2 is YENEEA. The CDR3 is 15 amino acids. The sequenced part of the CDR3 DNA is TGTGCCAGCAGCCCCCGGGGGGGTTGGACAGATACG. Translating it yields CASSPRGGWTDT. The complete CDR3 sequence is CASSPRGGWTDTQYF.

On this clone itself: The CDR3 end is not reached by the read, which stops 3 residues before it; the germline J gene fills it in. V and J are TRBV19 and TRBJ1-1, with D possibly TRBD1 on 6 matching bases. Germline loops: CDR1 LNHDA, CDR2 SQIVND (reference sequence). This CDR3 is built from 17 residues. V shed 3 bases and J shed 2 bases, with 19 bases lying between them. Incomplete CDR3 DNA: TGTGCCAGTAGTATTGGGGAAAACAGGGTTGGTAACACTGAA. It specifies CASSIGENRVGNTE. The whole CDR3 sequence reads CASSIGENRVGNTEAFF. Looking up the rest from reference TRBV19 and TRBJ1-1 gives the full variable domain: DGGITQSPKYLFRKEGQNVTLSCEQNLNHDAMYWYRQDPGQGLRLIYYSQIVNDFQKGDIAEGYSVSREKKESFPLTVTSAQKNPTAFYLCASSIGENRVGNTEAFFGQGTRLTVV.

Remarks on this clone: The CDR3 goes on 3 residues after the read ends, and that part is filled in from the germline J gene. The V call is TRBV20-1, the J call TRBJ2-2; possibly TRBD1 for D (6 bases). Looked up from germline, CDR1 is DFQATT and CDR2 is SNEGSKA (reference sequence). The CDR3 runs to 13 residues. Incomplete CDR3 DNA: TGCAGTGCAACGCTACCTGGGGGCGGAGAG. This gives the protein CSATLPGGGE. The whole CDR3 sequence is CSATLPGGGELFF.

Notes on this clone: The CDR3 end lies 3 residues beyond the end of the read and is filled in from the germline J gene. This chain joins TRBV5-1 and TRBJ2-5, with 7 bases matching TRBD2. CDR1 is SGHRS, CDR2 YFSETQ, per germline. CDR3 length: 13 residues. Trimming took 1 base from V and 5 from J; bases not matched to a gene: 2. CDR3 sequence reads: CASSLSGAETQYF. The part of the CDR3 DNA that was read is TGCGCCAGCAGCTTGAGCGGGGCCGAGACC.

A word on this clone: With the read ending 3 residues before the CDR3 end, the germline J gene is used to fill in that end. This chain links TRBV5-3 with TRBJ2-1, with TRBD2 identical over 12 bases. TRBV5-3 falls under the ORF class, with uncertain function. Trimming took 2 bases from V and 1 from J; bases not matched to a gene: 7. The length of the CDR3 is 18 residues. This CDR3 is CARSFGTSGHPSYNEQFF. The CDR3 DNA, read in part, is TGTGCCAGAAGCTTTGGGACTAGCGGGCATCCTTCCTACAATGAG.

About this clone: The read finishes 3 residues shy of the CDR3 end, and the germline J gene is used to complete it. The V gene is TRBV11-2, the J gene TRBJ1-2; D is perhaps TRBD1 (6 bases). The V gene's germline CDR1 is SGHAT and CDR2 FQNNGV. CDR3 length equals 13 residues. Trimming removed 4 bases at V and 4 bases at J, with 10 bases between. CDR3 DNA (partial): TGTGCCAGCAGCTCGACAGGAGTCTATGGC. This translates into CASSSTGVYG. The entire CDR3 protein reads CASSSTGVYGYTF.

The covered CDR3 bases are TGCAGTGTACCGGGACACCGGAACACCGGGGAG. As protein: CSVPGHRNTGE. The entire CDR3 sequence reads CSVPGHRNTGELFF. The V and J genes are TRBV20-1 and TRBJ2-2; D is possibly TRBD1 (6 bases). The read comes to an end 3 residues before the CDR3 does, leaving the germline J gene to fill in the end. CDR3 size: 14 residues. With 7 bases removed from V and 1 base from J, the gap between germline ends came to 13 bases. Germline V gene data show CDR1 as DFQATT and CDR2 as SNEGSKA (reference sequence).